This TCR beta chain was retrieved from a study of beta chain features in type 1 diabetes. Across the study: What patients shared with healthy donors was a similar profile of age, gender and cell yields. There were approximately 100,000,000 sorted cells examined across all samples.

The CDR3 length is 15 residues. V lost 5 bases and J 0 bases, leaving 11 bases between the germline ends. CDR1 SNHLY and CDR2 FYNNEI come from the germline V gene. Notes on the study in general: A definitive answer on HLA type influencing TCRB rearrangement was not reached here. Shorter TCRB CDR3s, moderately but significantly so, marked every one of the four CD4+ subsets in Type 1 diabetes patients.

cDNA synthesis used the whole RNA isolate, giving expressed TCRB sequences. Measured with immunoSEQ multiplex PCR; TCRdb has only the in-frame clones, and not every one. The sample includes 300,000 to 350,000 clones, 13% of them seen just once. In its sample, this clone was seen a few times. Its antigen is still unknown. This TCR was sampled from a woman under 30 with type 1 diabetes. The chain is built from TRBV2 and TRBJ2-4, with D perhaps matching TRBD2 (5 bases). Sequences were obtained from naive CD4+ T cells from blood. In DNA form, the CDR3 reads TGTGCCAGCAGTTTAACCGGGGTAGCCAAAAACATTCAGTACTTC. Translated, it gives CASSLTGVAKNIQYF.